Below are 20 T cell receptor beta chains sequenced from a single sample in a study of blood T cell repertoires in COVID-19. Sequencing was performed with immunoSEQ multiplex PCR; in TCRdb, only in-frame clones are kept and a portion is missing. This sample has fewer than 150,000 clones, with nearly 90% found just once. Sequencing input: peripheral blood. Every receptor here comes from a woman in her 70s who had recovered from COVID-19.

This clone is a singleton in its sample. CDR3 bases: TGTGCCAGTAGTCCGAGGGACTGGGGGAACACTGAAGCTTTCTTT. It translates to CASSPRDWGNTEAFF. This chain joins TRBV19 and TRBJ1-1, with a weak D call TRBD1 (5 bases). V shed 5 bases and J shed 1 base, with 14 bases lying between them. Germline V gene sequence: CDR1 LNHDA, CDR2 SQIVND (reference sequence). The CDR3 is 15 amino acids. The full variable domain, rest sourced from reference TRBV19 and TRBJ1-1, is DGGITQSPKYLFRKEGQNVTLSCEQNLNHDAMYWYRQDPGQGLRLIYYSQIVNDFQKGDIAEGYSVSREKKESFPLTVTSAQKNPTAFYLCASSPRDWGNTEAFFGQGTRLTVV.

The V gene is TRBV28, the J gene TRBJ1-4, with 11 bases fitting TRBD1. The germline V gene has CDR1 MDHEN and CDR2 SYDVKM. The CDR3 is made up of 15 amino acids. With V trimmed by 6 bases and J by 7 bases, 7 bases remained unmatched. CDR3: CASSPWGTGGEKLFF. The DNA of the CDR3 is TGTGCCAGCAGCCCATGGGGGACAGGGGGTGAAAAACTGTTTTTT.

This chain joins TRBV28 and TRBJ2-4, with a weak D call TRBD2 (5 bases). Germline-derived CDR1 and CDR2 are MDHEN and SYDVKM. The CDR3 is 14 residues long. V lost 6 bases to trimming and J lost 1 base, with 10 bases between them. CDR3 residues: CASRWTAAKNIQYF. The CDR3 bases are TGTGCCAGCAGGTGGACTGCGGCCAAAAACATTCAGTACTTC.

The gene calls are TRBV6-5 and TRBJ1-4; no firm D call. CDR1 is MNHEY and CDR2 is SVGAGI in the germline V gene. V was shortened by 6 bases and J by 8 bases, with 10 bases between the two germline ends. There are 12 residues in the CDR3. The CDR3, as DNA: TGTGCCAGCAGCCTACCCTACGAAAAACTGTTTTTT. This translates into CASSLPYEKLFF.

CDR3 DNA sequence: TGTGCCAGCAGCCCTCTGACAGGGATTAATAATTCGAATTCACCCCTCCACTTT. The encoded protein is CASSPLTGINNSNSPLHF. The rearrangement links TRBV9 to TRBJ1-6, with 7 positions matching TRBD1. The CDR3 runs to 18 residues. Germline loops: CDR1 SGDLS, CDR2 YYNGEE. The J segment lost 7 bases and the V segment lost 4 bases, leaving 17 bases of the junction unmatched. The full variable domain, with the rest looked up from reference TRBV9 and TRBJ1-6, is DSGVTQTPKHLITATGQRVTLRCSPRSGDLSVYWYQQSLDQGLQFLIQYYNGEERAKGNILERFSAQQFPDLHSELNLSSLELGDSALYFCASSPLTGINNSNSPLHFGNGTRLTVT.

The rearrangement uses TRBV10-3 and TRBJ1-1; TRBD1 matches 7 bases. CDR1 ENHRY and CDR2 SYGVKD come from the germline V gene. V lost 3 bases and J lost 7; bases outside the gene matches: 8. This CDR3 spans 14 amino acids. CDR3: CAISERGPQGEAFF. In nucleotides, the CDR3 is TGTGCCATCAGTGAAAGGGGGCCCCAAGGTGAAGCTTTCTTT.

The chain combines TRBV7-2 with TRBJ2-2, with D possibly being TRBD1 (6 bases). Germline lookup yields CDR1 SGHTA and CDR2 FQGNSA. Trimming took off 5 bases at V and 7 bases at J, with 17 bases between the two ends. The CDR3 extends over 15 amino acids. CDR3 in DNA: TGTGCCAGCAGCCCCCAACAGGGTTCAATCGGGGAGCTGTTTTTT. It is translated as CASSPQQGSIGELFF. The complete variable domain, with remaining parts taken from reference TRBV7-2 and TRBJ2-2, reads GAGVSQSPSNKVTEKGKDVELRCDPISGHTALYWYRQSLGQGLEFLIYFQGNSAPDKSGLPSDRFSAERTGGSVSTLTIQRTQQEDSAVYLCASSPQQGSIGELFFGEGSRLTVL.

This chain uses TRBV6-5 with TRBJ1-2; weak D call: TRBD1 (5 bases). The CDR3 length is 11 residues. In germline, CDR1 is MNHEY, CDR2 SVGAGI. V dropped 8 bases and J dropped 8 bases, with 12 bases sitting between them. This CDR3 reads CASGGVKGYTF. The CDR3 DNA follows: TGTGCCAGCGGAGGGGTTAAGGGCTACACCTTC.

The chain employs TRBV27 and TRBJ2-1, with D possibly TRBD2 on 5 matching bases. The CDR3 has 15 residues. From germline, CDR1 is MNHEY and CDR2 SMNVEV (reference sequence). V lost 5 bases and J 4 bases, leaving 15 bases between the germline ends. The CDR3 sequence: CASSPYGPGYNEQFF. As DNA, the CDR3 is TGTGCCAGCAGTCCCTACGGGCCGGGATACAATGAGCAGTTCTTC.

This chain uses TRBV6-6 with TRBJ1-1; D is unclear. The V end was cut by 10 bases, the J end by 2 bases, with 11 bases between. CDR1 is MNHNY, CDR2 SVGAGI, per germline (reference sequence). The CDR3 consists of 12 residues. The CDR3 loop is CATRFGNTEAFF. CDR3 coding DNA: TGTGCCACTAGGTTTGGAAACACTGAAGCTTTCTTT.

V is TRBV29-1 and J is TRBJ2-1; D is unclear. Germline V gene sequence: CDR1 SQVTM, CDR2 ANQGSEA. The CDR3 runs to 13 residues. V was cut by 3 bases and J by 3 bases, with 9 bases left in between. The CDR3 loop is CSVDGLIYNEQFF. The CDR3 DNA reads as TGCAGCGTTGACGGTCTTATCTACAATGAGCAGTTCTTC.

V and J are TRBV5-4 and TRBJ1-3, with 10 bases lining up with TRBD1. This CDR3 has 15 residues. The V gene's germline CDR1 is SGHNT and CDR2 YYREEE (reference sequence). Unmatched junction bases numbered 3, after V lost 4 bases and J lost 2 bases. The CDR3 reads CASSLGTGAGNTIYF. The DNA for the CDR3 is TGTGCCAGCAGCCTTGGGACAGGGGCTGGAAACACCATATATTTT.

The chain has TRBV9 and TRBJ2-2; TRBD2 might be the D (7 bases). Trimming took 7 bases from V and 5 from J, leaving 21 bases between them. CDR1 is SGDLS, CDR2 YYNGEE, per germline. This CDR3 has 16 residues. This chain's CDR3 is CASHPDGGRLTGELFF. The CDR3, as DNA: TGTGCCAGCCACCCCGACGGGGGGCGCCTGACCGGGGAGCTGTTTTTT.

In its sample, this clone was seen a few times. The rearrangement uses TRBV23-1 and TRBJ2-7; the D gene is possibly TRBD2 (5 bases). TRBV23-1 carries the ORF label, with uncertain function. This CDR3 is built from 16 residues. V lost 0 bases and J 2 bases, leaving 14 bases between the germline ends. CDR3 in amino acids: CASSQSTRGLTYEQYF. For the CDR3, the DNA is TGCGCCAGCAGTCAATCTACCCGCGGGCTTACCTACGAGCAGTACTTC.

The genes are TRBV29-1 and TRBJ2-1; no definite D call. V lost 3 bases and J lost 0, with 15 bases in between. Germline CDR1 SQVTM, CDR2 ANQGSEA. This CDR3 contains 16 residues. This CDR3 is CSVEGREASSYNEQFF. DNA of the CDR3: TGCAGCGTTGAGGGTAGAGAGGCCAGCTCCTACAATGAGCAGTTCTTC.

This chain links TRBV6-5 with TRBJ1-1, with 10 bases matching TRBD1. The V gene end was trimmed by 6 bases and the J gene end by 3 bases; junction bases not matched to a gene: 4. This CDR3 spans 14 amino acids. Germline CDR1 and CDR2: MNHEY and SVGAGI. CDR3 coding DNA: TGTGCCAGCAGGAGAGGACAGGGGGACACTGAAGCTTTCTTT. It encodes CASRRGQGDTEAFF.

The gene calls are TRBV6-5 and TRBJ1-4; possible D gene TRBD1, 5 bases. The CDR3 covers 11 residues. Looked up from germline, CDR1 is MNHEY and CDR2 is SVGAGI. The germline V and J ends were trimmed by 4 bases and 10 bases, with 7 bases remaining between them. CDR3 region: CASSSGGKLFF. DNA for the CDR3: TGTGCCAGCAGTTCGGGGGGAAAACTGTTTTTT.

The V gene is TRBV4-1, the J gene TRBJ1-5; the D is unclear. CDR1 is MGHRA, CDR2 YSYEKL, per germline. Trimming removed 0 bases from V and 4 bases from J, with 4 bases in between. The CDR3 totals 13 residues. The CDR3 DNA follows: TGCGCCAGCAGCCAAGACCCTAATCAGCCCCAGCATTTT. It encodes CASSQDPNQPQHF.

This chain links TRBV5-1 with TRBJ2-2; 8 bases fit TRBD1. Losses at the gene ends were 4 bases for V and 0 bases for J; bases not matched to a gene: 5. Germline CDR1 and CDR2: SGHRS and YFSETQ. The CDR3 is made up of 16 amino acids. CDR3 coding DNA: TGCGCCAGCAGCCTGTGGACAGGGCCGAACACCGGGGAGCTGTTTTTT. The encoded protein is CASSLWTGPNTGELFF.

This chain connects TRBV2 to TRBJ1-2; 9 bases match TRBD1. Trimming cost V 5 bases and J 14 bases; bases outside gene matches: 6. The CDR3 totals 11 residues. Germline V lookup: CDR1 SNHLY, CDR2 FYNNEI. The CDR3 is CASSWDRASTF. DNA for the CDR3: TGTGCCAGCAGTTGGGACAGGGCGAGTACCTTC.